This T cell receptor (beta chain) was sequenced for a study of long-term antiretroviral therapy in people with HIV. It was version v3.0 of the immunoSEQ assay that was run at survey level. Libraries were prepared by immunoSEQ multiplex PCR; TCRdb keeps only in-frame clonotypes and omits some of them. The data hold more than 20,000 clones, with around 85% observed a single time. Notes on the study in general: The study found narrower CDR3 length ranges in HIV repertoires than in controls. Clonotypes expanded prior to ART showed repertoire dominance at all sampled time points.

Treatment locations for all participants with HIV were in the United States. The ends were cut back, 3 bases at V and 0 bases at J, with 19 bases in the middle. The CDR3 length is 19 residues. The germline CDR1 and CDR2 sequences are SGHKS and YYEKEE (reference sequence). Notes on this clone: Its cognate antigen is unknown.

The sequenced sample was unsorted PBMCs, obtained 2.3 years after starting antiretroviral therapy. This receptor was identified in a man aged 35-49 years with HIV. The J gene is TRBJ1-6, the V gene TRBV5-5; D might be TRBD1 (5 bases). The CDR3 here is CASSSGPGAFSSYNSPLHF. CDR3 nucleotide sequence: TGTGCCAGCAGCTCGGGACCCGGGGCCTTTAGCTCCTATAATTCACCCCTCCACTTT.